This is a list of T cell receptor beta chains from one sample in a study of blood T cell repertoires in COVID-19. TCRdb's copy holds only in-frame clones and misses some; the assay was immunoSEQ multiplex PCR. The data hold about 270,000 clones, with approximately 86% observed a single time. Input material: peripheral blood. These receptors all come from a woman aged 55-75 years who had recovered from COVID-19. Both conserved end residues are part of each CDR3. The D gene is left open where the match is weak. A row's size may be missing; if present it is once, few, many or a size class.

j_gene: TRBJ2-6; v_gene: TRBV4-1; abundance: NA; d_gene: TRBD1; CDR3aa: CASSQEPQGSGANVLTF; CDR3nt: TGCGCCAGCAGCCAAGAACCACAGGGGTCTGGGGCCAACGTCCTGACTTTC
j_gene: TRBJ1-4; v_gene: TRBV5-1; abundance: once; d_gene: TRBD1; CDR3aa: CASSFDRGRDEKLFF; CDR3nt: TGCGCCAGCAGCTTTGACAGGGGGCGGGATGAAAAACTGTTTTTT
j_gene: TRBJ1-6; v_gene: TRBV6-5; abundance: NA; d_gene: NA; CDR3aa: CAGKDTGNSPLHF; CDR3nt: TGTGCCGGCAAAGACACCGGTAATTCACCCCTCCACTTT
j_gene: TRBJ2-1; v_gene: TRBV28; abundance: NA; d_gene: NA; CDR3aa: CASSRFEQFF; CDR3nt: TGTGCCAGCAGTCGTTTTGAGCAGTTCTTC
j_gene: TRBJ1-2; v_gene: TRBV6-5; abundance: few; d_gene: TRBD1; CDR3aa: CASSYLGQADWGGYTF; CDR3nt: TGTGCCAGCAGTTACCTCGGACAGGCTGACTGGGGTGGCTACACCTTC
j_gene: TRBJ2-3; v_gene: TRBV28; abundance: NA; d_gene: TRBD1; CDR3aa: CASSVRGLADTQYF; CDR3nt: TGTGCCAGCAGTGTCAGGGGGCTGGCAGATACGCAGTATTTT
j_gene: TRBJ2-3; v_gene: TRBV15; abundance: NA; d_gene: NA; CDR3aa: CATSLDFTDTQYF; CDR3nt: TGTGCCACCAGCCTGGACTTCACAGATACGCAGTATTTT
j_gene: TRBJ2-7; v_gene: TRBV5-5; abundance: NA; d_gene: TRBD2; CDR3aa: CASSLVSGAGGGEQYF; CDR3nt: TGTGCCAGCAGCTTGGTGTCCGGAGCGGGGGGCGGCGAGCAGTACTTC
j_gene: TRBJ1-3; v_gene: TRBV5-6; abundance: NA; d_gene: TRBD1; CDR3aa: CASSPGQGSGNTIYF; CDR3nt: TGTGCCAGCAGCCCGGGACAGGGCTCTGGAAACACCATATATTTT
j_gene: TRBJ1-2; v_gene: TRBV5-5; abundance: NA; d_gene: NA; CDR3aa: CASSWGLKDRALKNYGYTF; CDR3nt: TGTGCCAGCAGCTGGGGCCTAAAGGACCGTGCCTTGAAAAACTATGGCTACACCTTC
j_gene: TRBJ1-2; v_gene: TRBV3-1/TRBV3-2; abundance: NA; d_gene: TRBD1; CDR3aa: CASSQAPGGSNYGYTF; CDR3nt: TGTGCCAGCAGCCAAGCCCCAGGGGGCTCTAACTATGGCTACACCTTC
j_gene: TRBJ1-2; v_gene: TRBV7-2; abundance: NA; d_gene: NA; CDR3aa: CASSLQGSYGYTF; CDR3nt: TGTGCCAGCAGCTTACAGGGCAGCTATGGCTACACCTTC
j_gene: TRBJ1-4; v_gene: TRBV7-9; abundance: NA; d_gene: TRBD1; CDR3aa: CASSPGGGREKLFF; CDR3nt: TGTGCCAGCAGTCCAGGGGGCGGGAGAGAAAAACTGTTTTTT
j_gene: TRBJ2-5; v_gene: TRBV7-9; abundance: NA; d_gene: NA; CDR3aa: CASSLQGQTQYF; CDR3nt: TGTGCCAGCAGCTTGCAGGGGCAGACCCAGTACTTC
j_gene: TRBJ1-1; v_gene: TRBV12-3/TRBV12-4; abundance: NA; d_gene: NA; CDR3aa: CASSQHRATEAFF; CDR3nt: TGTGCCAGCAGTCAACACAGGGCCACTGAAGCTTTCTTT
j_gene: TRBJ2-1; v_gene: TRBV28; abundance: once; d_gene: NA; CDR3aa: CASKDNPLLFSYNEQFF; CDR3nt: TGTGCCAGCAAGGACAACCCTCTGCTCTTCTCCTACAATGAGCAGTTCTTC
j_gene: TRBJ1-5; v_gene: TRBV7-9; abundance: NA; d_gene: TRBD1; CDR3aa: CASSLTGTGGNQPQHF; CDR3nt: TGTGCCAGCAGCCTCACCGGGACAGGGGGCAATCAGCCCCAGCATTTT
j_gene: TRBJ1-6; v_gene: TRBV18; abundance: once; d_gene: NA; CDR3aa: CASSPLDNSPLHF; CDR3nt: TGTGCCAGCTCACCACTAGATAATTCACCCCTCCACTTT
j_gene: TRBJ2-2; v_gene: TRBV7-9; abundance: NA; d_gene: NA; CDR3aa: CASSLDSPNTGELFF; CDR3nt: TGTGCCAGCAGCCTGGACAGCCCGAACACCGGGGAGCTGTTTTTT
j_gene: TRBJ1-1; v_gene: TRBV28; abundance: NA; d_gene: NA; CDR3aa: CASSPPQGWNTEAFF; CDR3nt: TGTGCCAGCAGCCCGCCCCAGGGTTGGAACACTGAAGCTTTCTTT
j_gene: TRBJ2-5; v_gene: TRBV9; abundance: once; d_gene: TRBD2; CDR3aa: CASSPAGGPETQYF; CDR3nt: TGTGCCAGCAGCCCCGCGGGGGGGCCAGAGACCCAGTACTTC
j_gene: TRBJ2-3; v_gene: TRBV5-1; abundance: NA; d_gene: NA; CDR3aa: CASSIGEITDTQYF; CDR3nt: TGCGCCAGCAGCATTGGGGAGATCACAGATACGCAGTATTTT
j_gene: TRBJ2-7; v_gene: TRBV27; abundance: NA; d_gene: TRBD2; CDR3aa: CASSLAGGPNEQYF; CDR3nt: TGTGCCAGCAGTCTAGCGGGGGGGCCGAACGAGCAGTACTTC
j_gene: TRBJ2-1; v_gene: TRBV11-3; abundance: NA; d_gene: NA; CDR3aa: CASSLGGAVYEQFF; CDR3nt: TGTGCCAGCAGCTTAGGGGGCGCGGTCTATGAGCAGTTCTTC
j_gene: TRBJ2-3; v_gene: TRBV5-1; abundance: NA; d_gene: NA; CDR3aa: CASSLADFPEDTQYF; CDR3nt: TGCGCCAGCAGCTTGGCAGACTTCCCCGAGGATACGCAGTATTTT
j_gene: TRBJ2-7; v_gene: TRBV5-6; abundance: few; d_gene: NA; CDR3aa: CASSLETVYEQYF; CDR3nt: TGTGCCAGCAGCTTGGAGACAGTCTACGAGCAGTACTTC
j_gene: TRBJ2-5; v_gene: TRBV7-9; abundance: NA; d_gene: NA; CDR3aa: CASSLDRGGQETQYF; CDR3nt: TGTGCCAGCAGCCTCGATCGGGGTGGGCAAGAGACCCAGTACTTC
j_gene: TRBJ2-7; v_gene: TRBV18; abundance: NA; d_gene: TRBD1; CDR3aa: CASSPLGQGKSSEQYF; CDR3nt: TGTGCCAGCTCACCGCTGGGACAGGGGAAGTCCTCCGAGCAGTACTTC
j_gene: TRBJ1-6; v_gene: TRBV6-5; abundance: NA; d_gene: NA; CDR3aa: CASRSATGNYSPLHF; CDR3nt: TGTGCCAGCAGATCTGCGACAGGCAACTATTCACCCCTCCACTTT
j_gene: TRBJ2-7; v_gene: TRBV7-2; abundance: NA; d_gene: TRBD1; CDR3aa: CASSSTSVDRGSYEQYF; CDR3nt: TGTGCCAGCAGCTCAACGAGCGTGGACAGGGGATCGTACGAGCAGTACTTC
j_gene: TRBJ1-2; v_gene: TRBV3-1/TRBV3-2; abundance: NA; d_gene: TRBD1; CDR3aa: CASTSHDRDYGYTF; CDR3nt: TGTGCCAGCACCTCTCACGACAGGGATTATGGCTACACCTTC
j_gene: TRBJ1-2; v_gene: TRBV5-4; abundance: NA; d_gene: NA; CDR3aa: CATFGAHGYTF; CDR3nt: TGTGCCACCTTTGGGGCGCATGGCTACACCTTC
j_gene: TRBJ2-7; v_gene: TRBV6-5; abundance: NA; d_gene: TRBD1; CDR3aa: CASSSRTGVGEQYF; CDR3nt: TGTGCCAGCAGTTCCAGGACAGGGGTGGGCGAGCAGTACTTC
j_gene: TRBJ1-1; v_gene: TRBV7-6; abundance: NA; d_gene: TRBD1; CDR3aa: CASSFHPGQGKGNTEAFF; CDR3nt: TGTGCCAGCAGCTTTCACCCGGGACAGGGTAAGGGGAACACTGAAGCTTTCTTT
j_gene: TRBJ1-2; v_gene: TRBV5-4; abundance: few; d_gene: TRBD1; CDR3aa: CASSRGGQGALYGYTF; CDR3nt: TGTGCCAGCAGCCGAGGGGGACAGGGGGCTCTCTATGGCTACACCTTC
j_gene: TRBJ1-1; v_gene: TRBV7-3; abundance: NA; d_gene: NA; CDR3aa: CASSLSGYTEAFF; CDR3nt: TGTGCCAGCAGCTTATCCGGGTACACTGAAGCTTTCTTT
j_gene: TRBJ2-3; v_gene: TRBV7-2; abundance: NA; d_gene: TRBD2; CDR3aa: CASSYISGGADTQYF; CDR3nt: TGTGCCAGCAGCTACATTAGCGGGGGGGCGGATACGCAGTATTTT
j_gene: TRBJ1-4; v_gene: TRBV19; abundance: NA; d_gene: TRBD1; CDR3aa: CASRGTGSTNEKLFF; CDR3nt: TGTGCCAGTAGGGGGACAGGGTCAACTAATGAAAAACTGTTTTTT
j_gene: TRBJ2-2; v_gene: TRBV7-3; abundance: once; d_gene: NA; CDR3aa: CASSLIAGAANTGELFF; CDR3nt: TGTGCCAGCAGCTTAATCGCGGGGGCCGCGAACACCGGGGAGCTGTTTTTT
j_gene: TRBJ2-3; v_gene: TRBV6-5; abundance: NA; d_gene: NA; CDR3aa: CASSINGLAEDTQYF; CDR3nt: TGTGCCAGCAGTATCAATGGGCTAGCCGAAGATACGCAGTATTTT